This section outlines one T cell receptor beta chain sequence together with its context. This sample is drawn from a study of T cells in Graves' hyperthyroidism and ophthalmopathy. The CDR3 totals 13 residues. CDR1 is LNHDA, CDR2 SQIVND, per germline (reference sequence). V was clipped by 5 bases and J by 3 bases, with 8 bases between them. TCR beta CDR3 regions were amplified from RNA. With the HTBI primer set, the TCR CDR3 went through a first round of RT-PCR. TCRdb analysed the multiplex PCR reads with MiXCR anew, one entry per CDR3 protein. The sample includes around 60,000 distinct CDR3 sequences, less than 50% of them seen just once.

Sequenced: blood. The source of this sequence is a woman aged 25 to 39 with Graves' ophthalmopathy. The genes are TRBV19 and TRBJ1-5, with a tentative D call TRBD1 (5 bases). In DNA, the CDR3 is TGTGCCAGTAGTTCAGGGAACAATCAGCCCCAGCATTTT. Translated: CASSSGNNQPQHF.